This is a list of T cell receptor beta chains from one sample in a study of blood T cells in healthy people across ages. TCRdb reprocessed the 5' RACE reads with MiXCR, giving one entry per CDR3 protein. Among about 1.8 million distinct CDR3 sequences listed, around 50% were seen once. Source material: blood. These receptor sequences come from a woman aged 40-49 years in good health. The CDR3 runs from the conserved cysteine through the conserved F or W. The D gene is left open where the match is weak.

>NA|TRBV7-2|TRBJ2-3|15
CASSLGGYRTDTQYF
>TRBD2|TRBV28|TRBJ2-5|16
CASSSSGGARQETQYF
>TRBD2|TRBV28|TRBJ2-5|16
CASSFLGLGERDEQYF
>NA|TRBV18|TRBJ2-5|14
CASSPQTGLNERYF
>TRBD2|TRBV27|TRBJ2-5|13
CASSLSVAGGQYF
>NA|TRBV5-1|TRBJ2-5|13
CASFLLPQETQYF
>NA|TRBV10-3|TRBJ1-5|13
CASGAVDNQPQHF
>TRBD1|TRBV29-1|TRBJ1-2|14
CSATDRELIYDYTF
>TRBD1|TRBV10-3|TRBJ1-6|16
CAITAGGSSYNSPLHF
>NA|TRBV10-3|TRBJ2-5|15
CAISGNSRLQETQYF
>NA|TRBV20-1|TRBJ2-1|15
CSADGTPASYNEQFF
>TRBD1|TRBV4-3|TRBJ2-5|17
CASSQDITGERLETQYF
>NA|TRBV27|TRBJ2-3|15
CASSPYSSSTDTQYF